Following are 5 T cell receptor beta chains from one sample sequenced in a study of shared clonotypes between healthy human individuals. CD45RO-negative cells were positively selected for CCR7, leaving out terminally differentiated effector memory CD45RA+ cells. The table came from immunoSEQ multiplex PCR; TCRdb's copy has only in-frame clones and leaves some out. The sample yields 800,000 to 950,000 clones, 95% to 97% seen once. Sample: naive CD8+ T cells sorted from blood. These receptors were collected from a man aged 25 to 40 in good health.

The CDR3 DNA reads TGTGCCAGCAGGCTCGGACTTGACGAGTTCTTC. Translated, it gives CASRLGLDEFF. The chain recombines TRBV27 with TRBJ2-1; the D gene is possibly TRBD2 (5 bases). CDR3 length equals 11 residues. The V and J ends lost 6 bases and 14 bases respectively, with 14 bases between them. CDR1 and CDR2 from the germline V gene are MNHEY and SMNVEV (reference sequence).

The V and J genes are TRBV7-9 and TRBJ2-3; unclear D gene. Deletions cut 6 bases from V and 4 bases from J, with 8 bases between. CDR1 is SEHNR and CDR2 is FQNEAQ in the germline V gene (reference sequence). The length of the CDR3 is 12 residues. As DNA, the CDR3 is TGTGCCAGCAGGCTTACAGCAGATACGCAGTATTTT. Translated, it gives CASRLTADTQYF.

The J gene is TRBJ1-2, the V gene TRBV11-2; maybe TRBD1 (5 bases). Germline loops: CDR1 SGHAT, CDR2 FQNNGV. The V gene lost 8 bases and the J gene lost 8 bases, with 15 bases spanning the gap. The length of the CDR3 is 12 residues. The CDR3, as DNA: TGTGCCAGCGAAGGGGTCGGTCTCGGCTACACCTTC. It yields the protein CASEGVGLGYTF.

V is TRBV11-2 and J is TRBJ2-1, with TRBD1 matching 8 bases. V lost 5 bases, J lost 0 bases, and 9 bases stayed unmatched. CDR1 and CDR2 from the germline V gene are SGHAT and FQNNGV. The CDR3 is 17 amino acids. The CDR3 bases are TGTGCCAGCAGCGCCAGCAAAGGACAGGGCTCCTACAATGAGCAGTTCTTC. Protein product: CASSASKGQGSYNEQFF. The whole variable domain, remainder taken from reference TRBV11-2 and TRBJ2-1, is EAGVAQSPRYKIIEKRQSVAFWCNPISGHATLYWYQQILGQGPKLLIQFQNNGVVDDSQLPKDRFSAERLKGVDSTLKIQPAKLEDSAVYLCASSASKGQGSYNEQFFGPGTRLTVL.

The chain links TRBV14 to TRBJ2-1; maybe TRBD2 (5 bases). The CDR3 runs to 13 residues. V lost 4 bases and J 3 bases, leaving 7 bases between the germline ends. Per germline, CDR1 SGHDN and CDR2 FVKESK. In nucleotides, the CDR3 is TGTGCCAGCAGCCTCGGGAACTACAATGAGCAGTTCTTC. The encoded protein is CASSLGNYNEQFF.